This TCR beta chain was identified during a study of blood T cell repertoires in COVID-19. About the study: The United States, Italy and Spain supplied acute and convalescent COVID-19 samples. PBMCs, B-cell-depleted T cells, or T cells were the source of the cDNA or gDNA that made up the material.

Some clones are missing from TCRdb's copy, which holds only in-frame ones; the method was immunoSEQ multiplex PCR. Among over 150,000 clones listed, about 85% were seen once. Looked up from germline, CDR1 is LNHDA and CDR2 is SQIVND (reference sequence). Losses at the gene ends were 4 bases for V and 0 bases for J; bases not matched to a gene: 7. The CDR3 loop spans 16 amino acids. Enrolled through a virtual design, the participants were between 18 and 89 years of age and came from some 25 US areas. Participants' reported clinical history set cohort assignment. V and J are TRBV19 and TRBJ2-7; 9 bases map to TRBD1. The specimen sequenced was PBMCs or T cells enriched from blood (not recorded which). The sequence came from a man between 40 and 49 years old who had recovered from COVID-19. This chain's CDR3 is CASSREQGAFSYEQYF. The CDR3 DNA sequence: TGTGCCAGTAGTAGGGAACAGGGGGCCTTCTCCTACGAGCAGTACTTC.